The T cell receptor (beta chain) under discussion was sequenced for a study of blood T cell repertoires in COVID-19. Whole-study context: T cells, B-cell-depleted T cells, or PBMCs provided the cDNA or gDNA that served as material.

The CDR3 has 15 residues. CDR1 and CDR2 from the germline V gene are MNHEY and SMNVEV (reference sequence). V was shortened by 7 bases and J by 1 base, with 13 bases between the two germline ends. In the authors' methods: From reference gene primer amplification, estimates of nucleated cell counts were derived. Assay: immunoSEQ multiplex PCR; the TCRdb copy retains only in-frame clones and omits some. That table gives V, J and clone size, and the DNA gave D and trimming. The table lists roughly 190,000 clones, 75% to 90% of them singletons, with around 6.1% in the top ten. The sample comprised peripheral blood. The rearrangement uses TRBV27 and TRBJ1-4; the D is unclear. This receptor was identified in a middle-aged woman with acute or convalescent COVID-19. In DNA, the CDR3 is TGTGCCAGCACCCGACTTGAGGGAACTAATGAAAAACTGTTTTTT. Residues: CASTRLEGTNEKLFF.